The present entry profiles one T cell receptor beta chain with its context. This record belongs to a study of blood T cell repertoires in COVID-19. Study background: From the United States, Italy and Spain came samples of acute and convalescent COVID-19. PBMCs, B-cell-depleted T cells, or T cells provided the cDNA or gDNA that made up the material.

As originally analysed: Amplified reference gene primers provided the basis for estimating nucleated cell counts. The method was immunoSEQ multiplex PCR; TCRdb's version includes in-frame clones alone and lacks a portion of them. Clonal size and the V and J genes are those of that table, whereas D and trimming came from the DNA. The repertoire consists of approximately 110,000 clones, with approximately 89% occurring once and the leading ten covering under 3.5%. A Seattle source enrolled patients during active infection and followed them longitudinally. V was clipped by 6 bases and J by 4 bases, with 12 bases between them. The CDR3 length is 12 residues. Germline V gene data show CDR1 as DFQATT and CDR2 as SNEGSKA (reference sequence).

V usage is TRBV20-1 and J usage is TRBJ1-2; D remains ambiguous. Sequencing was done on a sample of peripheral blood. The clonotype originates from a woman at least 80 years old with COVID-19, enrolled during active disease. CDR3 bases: TGCAGTGCCAGTGGAGGGTTCTATGGCTACACCTTC. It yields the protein CSASGGFYGYTF.